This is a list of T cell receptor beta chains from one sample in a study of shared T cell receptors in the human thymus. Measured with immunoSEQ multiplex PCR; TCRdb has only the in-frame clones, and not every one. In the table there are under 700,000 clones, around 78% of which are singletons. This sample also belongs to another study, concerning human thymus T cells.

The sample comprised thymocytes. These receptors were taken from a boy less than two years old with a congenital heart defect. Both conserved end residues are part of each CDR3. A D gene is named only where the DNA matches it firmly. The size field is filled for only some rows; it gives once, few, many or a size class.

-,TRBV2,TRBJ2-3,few,CAGRASGYF,TGTGCCGGCCGGGCCTCGGGATATTTT
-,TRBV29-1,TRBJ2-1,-,CSVEEQAHYNEQFF,TGCAGCGTTGAAGAGCAGGCCCACTACAATGAGCAGTTCTTC
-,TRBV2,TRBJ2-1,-,CASIGRVHSSYNEQFF,TGTGCCAGCATAGGGCGGGTCCATAGCTCCTACAATGAGCAGTTCTTC
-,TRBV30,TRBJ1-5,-,CAWTPQGNQPQHF,TGTGCCTGGACCCCCCAGGGGAATCAGCCCCAGCATTTT
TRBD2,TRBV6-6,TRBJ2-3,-,CASGLAGGPADTQYF,TGTGCCAGCGGATTAGCGGGAGGGCCGGCAGATACGCAGTATTTT
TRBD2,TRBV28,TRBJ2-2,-,CAIRLAPVLTGELFF,TGTGCCATCCGACTAGCCCCCGTCTTGACCGGGGAGCTGTTTTTT
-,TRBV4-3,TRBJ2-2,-,CASSQGLGVITGELFF,TGCGCCAGCAGCCAAGGTCTGGGAGTGATCACCGGGGAGCTGTTTTTT
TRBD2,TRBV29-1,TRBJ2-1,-,CSARLAGVPVSDEQFF,TGCAGCGCTAGACTAGCGGGAGTACCAGTTTCGGATGAGCAGTTCTTC
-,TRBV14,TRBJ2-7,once,CASSQRRETSYEQYF,TGTGCCAGCAGCCAAAGACGGGAGACCTCCTACGAGCAGTACTTC
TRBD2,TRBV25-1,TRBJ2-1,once,CASSGPSGRHYNEQFF,TGTGCCAGCAGTGGACCTAGCGGGAGGCATTACAATGAGCAGTTCTTC
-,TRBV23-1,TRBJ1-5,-,CASLPLGAQHF,TGCGCCAGCTTACCTCTAGGTGCCCAGCATTTT
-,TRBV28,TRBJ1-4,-,CASSLADVQGIPRNEKLFF,TGTGCCAGCAGTTTGGCCGATGTGCAGGGGATCCCACGTAATGAAAAACTGTTTTTT
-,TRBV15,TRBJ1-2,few,CATSRDGEGYGYTF,TGTGCCACCAGCAGAGACGGGGAGGGCTATGGCTACACCTTC
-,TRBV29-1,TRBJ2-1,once,CSVGLPGEEQFF,TGCAGCGTTGGACTACCCGGGGAAGAGCAGTTCTTC
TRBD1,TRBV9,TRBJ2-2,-,CASSVGTGISGELFF,TGTGCCAGCAGCGTAGGGACAGGGATTTCCGGGGAGCTGTTTTTT
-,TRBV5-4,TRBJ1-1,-,CASSSLLFF,TGTGCCAGCAGTTCCCTTCTGTTCTTT
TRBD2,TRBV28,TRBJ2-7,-,CASSLVSGRIHEQYF,TGTGCCAGCAGTTTAGTTAGCGGGAGGATCCACGAGCAGTACTTC
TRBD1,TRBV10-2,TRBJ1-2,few,CASRGQGAYGYTF,TGCGCCAGCAGGGGACAGGGGGCCTATGGCTACACCTTC
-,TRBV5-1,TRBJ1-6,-,CASSPSLVTDNSPLHF,TGCGCCAGCAGCCCCTCATTAGTGACAGACAATTCACCCCTCCACTTT
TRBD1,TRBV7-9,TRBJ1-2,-,CASSAGQGADYGYTF,TGTGCCAGCAGCGCGGGACAGGGAGCTGACTATGGCTACACCTTC
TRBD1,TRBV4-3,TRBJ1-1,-,CASSQGGTAFTEAFF,TGCGCCAGCAGCCAAGGGGGGACAGCCTTCACTGAAGCTTTCTTT
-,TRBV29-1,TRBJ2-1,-,CSVGGSARSNEQFF,TGCAGCGTTGGAGGCTCGGCGCGTAGCAATGAGCAGTTCTTC
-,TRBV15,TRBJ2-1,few,CATSRGGSAYPSYNEQFF,TGTGCCACCAGCAGAGGTGGGAGCGCCTACCCCTCCTACAATGAGCAGTTCTTC
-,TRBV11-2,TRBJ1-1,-,CASSLAGWRRAFF,TGTGCCAGCAGCTTAGCCGGGTGGCGGAGAGCTTTCTTT
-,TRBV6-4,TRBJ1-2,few,CASSILGGPSFYGYTF,TGTGCCAGCAGCATCCTCGGGGGACCCTCCTTCTATGGCTACACCTTC
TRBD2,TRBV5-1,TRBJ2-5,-,CASSFIAGAGETQYF,TGCGCCAGCAGCTTTATAGCGGGAGCGGGAGAGACCCAGTACTTC
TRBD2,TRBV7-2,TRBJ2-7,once,CASSYLWRPGGSYEQYF,TGTGCCAGCAGCTACCTCTGGCGGCCGGGGGGATCCTACGAGCAGTACTTC
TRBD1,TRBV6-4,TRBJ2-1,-,CASSDGTGLHGEQFF,TGTGCCAGCAGTGACGGGACAGGGCTACATGGTGAGCAGTTCTTC
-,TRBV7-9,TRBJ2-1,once,CASSSKSGRFYNEQFF,TGTGCCAGCAGCTCAAAGAGCGGGCGGTTTTACAATGAGCAGTTCTTC